The clone carrying this TCR beta chain has just a few counts. Its antigen is as yet unknown. The CDR3 has 17 amino acids. The ends lost 2 bases at V and 4 bases at J; junction bases unmatched: 10. The germline gives CDR1 SGHTA, CDR2 FQGNSA. This sample was included in a study of T cell responses to AZD1222 COVID-19 vaccine. Clones were read by immunoSEQ multiplex PCR, and TCRdb kept only the in-frame ones, dropping some. Counted here are tens of thousands of clones, approximately 88% occurring once; the ten biggest clones make up approximately 5.4%. The study's findings and limits: Unmutated variant regions reportedly attract nearly half of all spike-specific TCRs.

The specimen comprised peripheral blood, sampled on day 0 of MenACWY control vaccination. The TCR originated in an adult in good health. The chain has TRBV7-2 and TRBJ1-1, with TRBD1 identical over 10 bases. The CDR3 sequence: CASSLFVGTGVPTEAFF. CDR3 sequence (DNA): TGTGCCAGCAGCTTATTTGTAGGGACAGGGGTTCCCACTGAAGCTTTCTTT.